The 19 T cell receptor delta chains listed next were all sequenced from one sample in a study of γδ T cells in repeated Plasmodium falciparum infection. Flow sorting of PBMC yielded separate Vgamma9/Vdelta2+ and Vdelta2-negative gammadelta T cell populations for bulk repertoire analysis. TCRdb made new clone calls on the multiplex PCR reads using CATT. The sample lists 50,000 or so delta-chain clones; 1.5% to 2% were seen once. Source material: gamma-delta T cells from blood. The receptors originated from a pool of human donors (malaria-infected and uninfected, not separated).

As concerns this clone: Since a far larger clone is one base different, this is likely a read error. The same CDR3 arises from other DNA sequences in this sample as well. The rearrangement uses TRDV1 and TRDJ1; TRDD3 matches 7 bases. The J gene was missing in TCRdb and was found by matching the end of the DNA to germline. V was pared by 7 bases and J by 10 bases, with 36 bases of the junction left unmatched. Germline loops: CDR1 TSWWSYY, CDR2 QGS. This CDR3 contains 21 residues. The CDR3 DNA reads TGTGCTCTTGCGGTGGAGACCCATTCCAACAATTACGACTGGGGATTCACGCGACTCATCTTT. It encodes CALAVETHSNNYDWGFTRLIF.

This clone was counted a few times. A far larger clone is one base from this, pointing to a likely read error. Additional DNA sequences in this sample encode the identical CDR3. This CDR3 reads CALGEPLLLGEITDKLIF. The CDR3 DNA is TGTGCTCTTGGGGAACCCCTCCTACTGGGGGAAATAACCGATAAGCTCATCTTT. For the V gene the call is TRDV1; the J gene has no call; the tabulated D call, TRDD3, remains unverified against the DNA. Germline CDR1 reads TSWWSYY; CDR2 reads QGS. This CDR3 region has 18 residues.

This clone was observed a few times. A read error likely explains why the TCRdb protein, taken from a much larger clone, differs from this DNA's translation at residue 10; the protein shown is translated from the DNA. The CDR3 coding sequence is TGTGCGGGCGCCCTACGGGGTAAACTCACCTTT. This translates into CAGALRGKLTF. The V gene call reads TRDV3; no J gene was called. The length of the CDR3 is 11 residues. Germline V CDR1 and CDR2: TVYSNPD, GDNSRS (reference sequence).

With respect to this clone: With only one base between it and a far larger clone, this is likely a read error. Additional DNA sequences in this sample encode the identical CDR3. No J gene was called, and the V gene is TRDV2; the DNA was not used to check the table's D call, TRDD3. The length of the CDR3 is 16 residues. Germline V lookup: CDR1 GEAIGNYY, CDR2 EKD. The chain's CDR3 is CACDTVGGYNPDKLIF. For the CDR3, the DNA is TGTGCCTGTGACACCGTCGGGGGATATAATCCCGATAAGCTCATCTTT.

This clone showed up just a few times. A single base is all that separates this from a far larger clone, so a read error is likely. The same CDR3 also results from other DNA sequences found in this sample. V gene TRDV1 combines with J gene TRDJ2; D is possibly TRDD3 (5 bases). TCRdb supplies no J gene; here it was assigned by aligning the nucleotide sequence to germline. The CDR3 contains 19 residues. CDR1 is TSWWSYY and CDR2 is QGS in the germline V gene. DNA for the CDR3: TGTGCCCTTGGGGAAGTGGCTATCGCGACTGGCGTTGGGGCAGCACAACTCTTCTTT. Its translation is CALGEVAIATGVGAAQLFF.

This clone was recorded many times. The rearrangement joins TRDV1 to TRDJ1; the match to TRDD3 covers 13 bases. The CDR3 spans 26 residues. Germline CDR1 reads TSWWSYY; CDR2 reads QGS. V shed 0 bases, J shed 0 bases, and the junction held 28 bases outside the gene matches. CDR3 loop: CALGELEFLRSLHWGIRTQHTDKLIF. CDR3 sequence (DNA): TGTGCTCTTGGGGAACTAGAATTCCTACGTTCGCTTCACTGGGGGATACGCACCCAGCACACCGATAAACTCATCTTT.

In its sample, this clone was seen many times. A read error likely explains why the TCRdb protein, taken from a much larger clone, differs from this DNA's translation at residue 9; the protein shown is translated from the DNA. The chain has TRDV1 and TRDJ1, with D uncertain. This CDR3 has 17 residues. V was shortened by 3 bases and J by 3 bases, with 20 bases between the two germline ends. The germline V gene encodes CDR1 TSWWSYY and CDR2 QGS. The DNA for the CDR3 is TGTGCTCTTGGGGATCTCACAGGGTGCCCTGCACCCGATAAACTCATCTTT. This encodes CALGDLTGCPAPDKLIF.

V gene TRDV1 combines with J gene TRDJ1; no clear D. The CDR3 extends over 19 amino acids. V lost 5 bases and J lost 0, with 25 bases in between. Germline V CDR1 and CDR2: TSWWSYY, QGS. This CDR3 reads CALGFRPHYLGINTDKLIF. CDR3 bases: TGTGCTCTTGGGTTTCGACCTCACTACTTGGGTATCAACACCGATAAACTCATCTTT.

This clone was observed many times. TCRdb's entry gives the protein of a much larger clone, which mismatches this DNA's translation at residue 7, likely from a read error; the protein reported here is translated from the DNA. This chain uses TRDV1 with TRDJ1; D remains unclear. Germline V gene data show CDR1 as TSWWSYY and CDR2 as QGS. The CDR3 sequence is 20 residues long. Trimming left V 5 bases short and J 0 bases short, with 28 bases between. The CDR3 reads CALGPFPSSVRVSYTDKLIF. CDR3 DNA: TGTGCTCTTGGGCCTTTCCCCTCCTCCGTACGAGTTTCTTACACCGATAAACTCATCTTT.

Turning to this clone: TCRdb lists the protein of a much larger clone for this DNA, which differs at residue 12, so this is likely a read error; the protein given here is translated from the DNA itself. The chain is built from TRDV1 and TRDJ1, with D hard to call. Trimming took off 2 bases at V and 0 bases at J, with 22 bases between the two ends. The CDR3 is made up of 19 amino acids. Per germline, CDR1 TSWWSYY and CDR2 QGS. The CDR3: CALGEWDPTTGWDTDKLIF. CDR3 sequence (DNA): TGTGCTCTTGGGGAATGGGACCCAACAACAGGGTGGGACACCGATAAACTCATCTTT.

This clone was observed at least ten times. This sequence joins TRDV1 and TRDJ1, with a possible D match to TRDD2 (6 bases). V dropped 2 bases and J dropped 0 bases, with 28 bases sitting between them. CDR3 length: 21 residues. Germline values: CDR1 TSWWSYY, CDR2 QGS. As DNA, the CDR3 is TGTGCTCTTGGGGAATGGGTCCTACGATGGTCGCATTGGGGCTACACCGATAAACTCATCTTT. It translates to CALGEWVLRWSHWGYTDKLIF.

Notes on this clone: Other nucleotide sequences from this sample produce the same CDR3. The chain couples TRDV1 to TRDJ1; D might be TRDD3 (5 bases). The J gene was not available in TCRdb and was assigned here by matching the DNA to germline segments. CDR3 length: 18 amino acids. V was clipped by 1 base and J by 0 bases, with 18 bases between them. Germline V lookup: CDR1 TSWWSYY, CDR2 QGS. This CDR3 is CALGERYPLRPYTDKLIF. CDR3 sequence (DNA): TGTGCTCTTGGGGAACGATACCCCTTGAGGCCTTACACCGATAAACTCATCTTT.

In the case of this clone: TCRdb pairs this DNA with a much larger clone's protein that differs at residue 12, likely a read error; the protein shown was translated from the DNA. The chain recombines TRDV1 with TRDJ1, with D maybe TRDD3 (8 bases). Assignment of the J gene here rests on matching the DNA to germline, because TCRdb gives none. V lost 3 bases and J 2 bases, leaving 40 bases between the germline ends. The CDR3 extends over 24 amino acids. Germline CDR1 reads TSWWSYY; CDR2 reads QGS. The CDR3 coding sequence is TGTGCTCTTGGGGACCGCAAGGCCTTCCTTTCCCCGTACTGGGGGTCCCGAGGAACCGATAAACTCATCTTT. It encodes CALGDRKAFLSPYWGSRGTDKLIF.

This clone appeared many times. The identical CDR3 is also encoded by other nucleotide sequences in the sample. This sequence joins TRDV1 and TRDJ1; 9 bases are shared with TRDD3. CDR1 and CDR2 from the germline V gene are TSWWSYY and QGS. The CDR3 totals 22 residues. Germline trimming cut 5 bases from V and 1 base from J; bases unmatched to any gene: 26. The DNA for the CDR3 is TGTGCTCTTGGGCCCCTGGAATTCCTTCGATCTATACTGGGGGACTGCACCGATAAACTCATCTTT. Its protein is CALGPLEFLRSILGDCTDKLIF.

By share, this clone counts as medium-sized (0.01 to 0.1%). The V and J genes are TRDV2 and TRDJ1; 9 nucleotides match TRDD3. V lost 1 base, J lost 6 bases, and 20 bases stayed unmatched. This CDR3 is built from 19 residues. Germline V gene sequence: CDR1 GEAIGNYY, CDR2 EKD. In DNA form, the CDR3 reads TGTGCCTGTGACACTAAAACCTACCCTGGGGGATTATTCCCGAATAAACTCATCTTT. This codes for CACDTKTYPGGLFPNKLIF.

This clone was seen ten or more times. This rearrangement joins TRDV1 to TRDJ1; 7 bases align to TRDD3. This CDR3 spans 21 amino acids. CDR1 is TSWWSYY and CDR2 is QGS in the germline V gene. V was clipped by 0 bases and J by 2 bases; unmatched bases: 21. The CDR3 nucleotides read TGTGCTCTTGGGGAACTATATCTTTTACTGGGGATAATCGATTCGACCGATAAACTCATCTTT. Amino acids: CALGELYLLLGIIDSTDKLIF.

This clone was counted between two and nine times. The protein held in TCRdb is that of a much larger clone and does not match this DNA's translation at residue 12, likely because of a read error; the protein shown is translated from the DNA. The chain carries TRDV1 and TRDJ2, with a tentative D call TRDD3 (5 bases). The J gene comes from matching the DNA to germline here; TCRdb lacks it. Germline V gene lookup returns CDR1 TSWWSYY and CDR2 QGS. V shed 2 bases and J shed 7 bases, with 20 bases lying between them. The CDR3 spans 17 residues. Here the CDR3 DNA reads TGTGCTCTTGGGGAAGTAGTACTGGATCCAGTGATAGCACAACTCTTCTTT. It codes for CALGEVVLDPVIAQLFF.

Comments on this clone: This probably arose from a read error, given a far larger clone one base away. The sample holds other DNA sequences that translate to the same CDR3. The J gene is TRDJ1, the V gene TRDV1, with 10 bases identical to TRDD3. This CDR3 region has 18 residues. Germline V CDR1 and CDR2: TSWWSYY, QGS. This chain's CDR3 is CALLPSYGGYGYTDKLIF. CDR3 nucleotides: TGCGCTCTCCTACCGTCCTACGGGGGATACGGGTACACCGATAAACTCATCTTT.

This clone was found many times. A read error is possible here, since a much larger clone lies one base away. The V gene is TRDV1, the J gene TRDJ1, with 8 bases identical to TRDD3. The germline CDR1 and CDR2 sequences are TSWWSYY and QGS. This CDR3 region has 21 residues. Trimming removed 8 bases from V and 0 bases from J; junction bases left unmatched: 26. The CDR3 protein is CALWAYLPSYDLWGNTDKLIF. The CDR3 DNA reads TGTGCTCTTTGGGCGTACCTCCCGTCCTACGACCTCTGGGGGAACACCGATAAACTCATCTTT.